The sample holds a few counts of the clone carrying this T cell receptor (beta chain). What it recognizes is unknown. Expressed TCRB transcripts were sequenced, since all the RNA that had been isolated was reverse transcribed. The table came from immunoSEQ multiplex PCR; TCRdb's copy has only in-frame clones and leaves some out. The sample carries 300,000 to 350,000 clones, 7% to 9% recorded once. These data originate in a study of beta chain features in type 1 diabetes. For the study at large: No patient-donor differences in age, gender, total cells or subset yield.

Points from the study as a whole: Compared to healthy donors, patients appeared to have naive, central memory and Treg TCRB repertoires that were more alike. Among all four CD4+ subsets, Type 1 diabetes patients had TCRB CDR3s that were moderately but significantly shorter. The VDJ junctions of type 1 diabetes patients carried fewer insertions and more deletions.

Input material: central memory CD4+ T cells from blood. This TCR derives from a woman under 30 in good health.

CDR3 protein: CASSGREGLSNQPQHF. In nucleotides, the CDR3 is TGTGCCAGTAGTGGTCGGGAGGGGTTGAGCAATCAGCCCCAGCATTTT. The J gene is TRBJ1-5, the V gene TRBV19; D is perhaps TRBD1 (5 bases). Trimming stripped 5 bases from V and 1 base from J, with 15 bases between. In germline, CDR1 is LNHDA, CDR2 SQIVND (reference sequence). The CDR3 totals 16 residues.